The 26 T cell receptor beta chains below were found in one sample sequenced in a study of blood T cell repertoires in COVID-19. Using immunoSEQ multiplex PCR, the repertoire was profiled, and TCRdb retains in-frame clones only, with some absent. The repertoire holds around 380,000 clones, with around 87% as singletons. Sequenced sample: PBMCs or T cells enriched from blood (not recorded which). These receptors were obtained from a man aged 25 to 45 who had recovered from COVID-19.

The V and J genes are TRBV18 and TRBJ1-2, with a tentative D call TRBD1 (5 bases). Germline V gives CDR1 KGHSH, CDR2 LQKENI. Trimming took 2 bases from V and 8 from J, leaving 15 bases between them. The CDR3 contains 14 residues. The CDR3, as DNA: TGTGCCAGCTCACCAGGGGACGGAGGGTTCGGCTACACCTTC. Translating it yields CASSPGDGGFGYTF.

This chain uses TRBV7-6 with TRBJ2-5; TRBD2 aligns across 9 bases. Germline V gene lookup returns CDR1 SGHVS and CDR2 FNYEAQ. Trimming cost V 2 bases and J 4 bases; bases outside gene matches: 5. This CDR3 is 15 amino acids long. In nucleotides, the CDR3 is TGTGCCAGCAGCTTATCTACGACTAGCGGAGAGACCCAGTACTTC. The encoded protein is CASSLSTTSGETQYF.

The rearrangement joins TRBV6-6 to TRBJ1-1; 8 nucleotides line up with TRBD1. CDR3 length equals 16 residues. The germline V gene encodes CDR1 MNHNY and CDR2 SVGAGI (reference sequence). J gave up 5 bases and V 6 bases, and 14 bases lay outside the gene matches. The CDR3 loop reads CASSLSGAGGGTEAFF. The CDR3 DNA follows: TGTGCCAGCAGCCTCTCTGGGGCAGGGGGCGGTACTGAAGCTTTCTTT.

J is TRBJ1-4 and V is TRBV27; TRBD1 agrees at 8 bases. The germline gives CDR1 MNHEY, CDR2 SMNVEV (reference sequence). V shed 10 bases, J shed 7 bases, and the junction held 8 bases outside the gene matches. CDR3 size: 13 residues. CDR3 region: CATATGVFEKLFF. In nucleotides, the CDR3 is TGTGCCACCGCGACAGGGGTGTTTGAAAAACTGTTTTTT.

The chain recombines TRBV21-1 with TRBJ1-6. TRBV21-1 is designated a pseudogene. This CDR3 region has 17 residues. The CDR3, as DNA: TGTGCCAGCAGCAACCTTTTTTCTCGCTCCTATAATTCACCCCTCCACTTT. Protein product: CASSNLFSRSYNSPLHF.

The CDR3: CASRSGQGAGELFF. CDR3 nucleotides: TGTGCCAGCAGAAGCGGACAGGGAGCCGGGGAGCTGTTTTTT. The chain couples TRBV9 to TRBJ2-2, with TRBD1 matching 8 bases. This CDR3 spans 14 amino acids. J lost 6 bases, V lost 5 bases, and 6 bases had no gene match. Germline loops: CDR1 SGDLS, CDR2 YYNGEE.

The V gene is TRBV30, the J gene TRBJ1-2, with D tentatively TRBD1 (5 bases). Between the trimmed V and J ends, which lost 4 bases and 0 bases, there was a span of 15 bases. Looked up from germline, CDR1 is GTSNPN and CDR2 is SVGIG (reference sequence). This CDR3 spans 15 amino acids. The CDR3 protein is CAWTRAASSNYGYTF. In nucleotides, the CDR3 is TGTGCCTGGACCAGGGCCGCGTCCTCTAACTATGGCTACACCTTC.

This clone was recorded only once. V is TRBV19 and J is TRBJ1-1; D not resolved. Looked up from germline, CDR1 is LNHDA and CDR2 is SQIVND (reference sequence). This CDR3 spans 15 amino acids. Trimming cost V 7 bases and J 0 bases, with 15 bases left between them. CDR3 sequence: CASTPGGNLNTEAFF. In nucleotides, the CDR3 is TGTGCCAGTACCCCGGGAGGAAATTTGAACACTGAAGCTTTCTTT.

This chain links TRBV10-3 with TRBJ2-2; the D is unclear. Trimming stripped 10 bases from V and 1 base from J, with 7 bases between. Germline V lookup: CDR1 ENHRY, CDR2 SYGVKD. This CDR3 has 12 amino acids. CDR3 amino acids: CANGGNTGELFF. In DNA form, the CDR3 reads TGTGCCAACGGCGGGAACACCGGGGAGCTGTTTTTT.

The chain joins TRBV3-1 (or the pseudogene TRBV3-2) to TRBJ1-2, with 10 positions matching TRBD1. Germline trimming cut 2 bases from V and 8 bases from J; bases unmatched to any gene: 8. This CDR3 has 15 residues. The V gene's germline CDR1 is LGHDT and CDR2 YNNKEL (reference sequence). The CDR3 is CASSQPGQGVVGYTF. The CDR3 DNA reads as TGTGCCAGCAGCCAACCAGGACAGGGGGTGGTGGGCTACACCTTC.

The gene calls are TRBV4-3 and TRBJ2-5, with D possibly being TRBD2 (6 bases). Deletions cut 0 bases from V and 7 bases from J, with 9 bases between. Looked up from germline, CDR1 is LGHNA and CDR2 is YSLEER. The CDR3 covers 13 residues. As DNA, the CDR3 is TGCGCCAGCAGCCAAGAAATGGGGGGGACCCAGTACTTC. This translates into CASSQEMGGTQYF.

The chain links TRBV11-2 to TRBJ1-6; D remains ambiguous. The CDR3 is 17 amino acids. Trimming removed 5 bases from V and 0 bases from J, with 14 bases in between. CDR1 SGHAT and CDR2 FQNNGV come from the germline V gene. CDR3 in amino acids: CASSTGERSSYNSPLHF. CDR3 coding DNA: TGTGCCAGCAGCACTGGGGAGAGGAGCTCCTATAATTCACCCCTCCACTTT.

This chain connects TRBV7-9 to TRBJ1-4, with 7 nucleotides matching TRBD1. CDR3 size: 16 residues. Looked up from germline, CDR1 is SEHNR and CDR2 is FQNEAQ (reference sequence). V was pared by 3 bases and J by 8 bases, with 12 bases of the junction left unmatched. In DNA, the CDR3 is TGTGCCAGCAGCTTTCGTTACAGGGGCCCTGAAGAAAAACTGTTTTTT. The encoded protein is CASSFRYRGPEEKLFF.

The chain combines TRBV3-1 (or the pseudogene TRBV3-2) with TRBJ1-2; 7 bases line up with TRBD1. The ends lost 5 bases at V and 4 bases at J; junction bases unmatched: 10. Looked up from germline, CDR1 is LGHDT and CDR2 is YNNKEL (reference sequence). The CDR3 consists of 15 residues. Written as DNA, the CDR3 is TGTGCCAGCAGCGGTCGATCGGGACAGCCCTATGGCTACACCTTC. This gives the protein CASSGRSGQPYGYTF.

V and J are TRBV29-1 and TRBJ1-4; D call uncertain. Looked up from germline, CDR1 is SQVTM and CDR2 is ANQGSEA. The CDR3 consists of 13 residues. Trimming cost V 6 bases and J 3 bases, with 11 bases left between them. The CDR3, as DNA: TGCAGCGTCTCTCTCCCAGCTAATGAAAAACTGTTTTTT. Its protein is CSVSLPANEKLFF.

The chain carries TRBV7-2 and TRBJ1-2; D is ambiguous. Germline V gene data show CDR1 as SGHTA and CDR2 as FQGNSA. The CDR3 contains 15 residues. V shed 7 bases and J shed 2 bases, with 17 bases lying between them. This CDR3 reads CASTRPTLSNYGYTF. The CDR3 nucleotides read TGTGCCAGCACCCGCCCGACTTTATCCAACTATGGCTACACCTTC. Full variable domain (missing parts from reference TRBV7-2 and TRBJ1-2): GAGVSQSPSNKVTEKGKDVELRCDPISGHTALYWYRQSLGQGLEFLIYFQGNSAPDKSGLPSDRFSAERTGGSVSTLTIQRTQQEDSAVYLCASTRPTLSNYGYTFGSGTRLTVV.

The rearrangement links TRBV18 to TRBJ1-1, with 7 bases that match TRBD1. CDR3 length equals 14 residues. Looked up from germline, CDR1 is KGHSH and CDR2 is LQKENI. V was pared by 6 bases and J by 7 bases, with 11 bases of the junction left unmatched. The CDR3, as DNA: TGTGCCAGCTCCCCGAGGACAGGTGAGCATGAAGCTTTCTTT. Its protein is CASSPRTGEHEAFF.

The rearrangement uses TRBV2 and TRBJ2-2; 10 bases are shared with TRBD1. The junction had 2 bases not matched to a gene; V was cut back by 4 bases and J by 6 bases. This CDR3 contains 14 residues. Germline CDR1 SNHLY, CDR2 FYNNEI. CDR3 sequence: CASSVDRGPGELFF. As DNA, the CDR3 is TGTGCCAGCAGTGTTGACAGGGGGCCCGGGGAGCTGTTTTTT.

As for this clone: Different DNA sequences within this sample yield the same CDR3. The chain is built from TRBV9 and TRBJ1-3; D remains ambiguous. The CDR3 runs to 14 residues. From germline, CDR1 is SGDLS and CDR2 YYNGEE. Trimming removed 2 bases at V and 0 bases at J, with 6 bases between. The CDR3: CASSVASSGNTIYF. Written as DNA, the CDR3 is TGTGCCAGCAGCGTTGCGAGCTCTGGAAACACCATATATTTT.

The chain joins TRBV18 to TRBJ1-4, with TRBD1 as a possible D gene (5 bases). Germline CDR1 is KGHSH and CDR2 is LQKENI. V shed 6 bases and J shed 1 base, with 9 bases lying between them. The length of the CDR3 is 14 residues. The CDR3 spells CASSLGGTNEKLFF. For the CDR3, the DNA is TGTGCCAGCTCGCTGGGGGGAACTAATGAAAAACTGTTTTTT.

The chain employs TRBV6-6 and TRBJ1-1; 8 bases are a match to TRBD1. The V gene's germline CDR1 is MNHNY and CDR2 SVGAGI (reference sequence). Trimming removed 5 bases from V and 0 bases from J; junction bases left unmatched: 14. This CDR3 has 18 residues. The CDR3 region has the DNA TGTGCCAGCAGTCAACGGTGGACAGGGCTCAAGATGAACACTGAAGCTTTCTTT. It is translated as CASSQRWTGLKMNTEAFF.

The gene calls are TRBV6-1 and TRBJ2-7; possibly TRBD1 for D (6 bases). In germline, CDR1 is MNHNS, CDR2 SASEGT. The CDR3 runs 14 residues. The V end lost 3 bases, the J end lost 0 bases, and 9 bases lay between the germline ends. The CDR3 nucleotides are TGTGCCAGCAGTGATCAACAGGGCTCCTACGAGCAGTACTTC. Its protein product is CASSDQQGSYEQYF.

This clone showed up just once. This chain joins TRBV19 and TRBJ2-5, with a possible D match to TRBD1 (5 bases). The CDR3 is 14 amino acids. Germline V gene data show CDR1 as LNHDA and CDR2 as SQIVND (reference sequence). Trimming took off 4 bases at V and 4 bases at J, with 13 bases between the two ends. The CDR3 DNA reads TGTGCCAGTAGTAGGGGCCCTACAGGAGAGACCCAGTACTTC. Protein: CASSRGPTGETQYF.

The chain links TRBV14 to TRBJ2-2, with 9 bases that match TRBD1. Trimming cost V 5 bases and J 2 bases; bases outside gene matches: 21. Germline V lookup: CDR1 SGHDN, CDR2 FVKESK. The CDR3 is 21 amino acids. The CDR3 loop reads CASSNYRGRSPSLTNTGELFF. In DNA, the CDR3 is TGTGCCAGCAGCAACTACAGGGGGCGGTCCCCCTCTCTAACTAACACCGGGGAGCTGTTTTTT.

V is TRBV27 and J is TRBJ2-3; 10 bases match TRBD2. Germline loops: CDR1 MNHEY, CDR2 SMNVEV (reference sequence). The junction had 7 bases not matched to a gene; V was cut back by 2 bases and J by 2 bases. The CDR3 spans 17 residues. The CDR3 spells CASSLGLAGDNTDTQYF. CDR3 coding DNA: TGTGCCAGCAGTTTAGGTCTAGCGGGGGATAACACAGATACGCAGTATTTT.

This sequence joins TRBV9 and TRBJ2-5; 11 nucleotides match TRBD2. Germline V lookup: CDR1 SGDLS, CDR2 YYNGEE. The CDR3 extends over 18 amino acids. V shed 0 bases, J shed 5 bases, and the junction held 12 bases outside the gene matches. CDR3 in amino acids: CASSVGTLAGGQGETQYF. The CDR3 coding sequence is TGTGCCAGCAGCGTAGGAACCCTAGCGGGGGGTCAGGGGGAGACCCAGTACTTC.